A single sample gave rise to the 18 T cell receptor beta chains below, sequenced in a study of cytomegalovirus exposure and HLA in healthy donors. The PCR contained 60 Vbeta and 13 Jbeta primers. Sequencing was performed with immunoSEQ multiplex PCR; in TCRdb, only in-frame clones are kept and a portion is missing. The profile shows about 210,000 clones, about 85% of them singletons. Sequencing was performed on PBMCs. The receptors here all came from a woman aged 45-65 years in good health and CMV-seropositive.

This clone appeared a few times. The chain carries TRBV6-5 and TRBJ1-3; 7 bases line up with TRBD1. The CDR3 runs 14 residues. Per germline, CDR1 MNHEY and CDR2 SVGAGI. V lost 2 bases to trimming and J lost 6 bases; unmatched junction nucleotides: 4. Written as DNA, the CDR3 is TGTGCCAGCAGTTACCCCACAGGGGTAAACACCATATATTTT. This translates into CASSYPTGVNTIYF.

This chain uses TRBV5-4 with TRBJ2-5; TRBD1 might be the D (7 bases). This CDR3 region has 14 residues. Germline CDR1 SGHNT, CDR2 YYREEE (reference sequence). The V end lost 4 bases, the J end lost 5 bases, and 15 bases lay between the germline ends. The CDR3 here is CASSQEAGGETQYF. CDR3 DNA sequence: TGTGCCAGCAGCCAAGAGGCAGGGGGGGAGACCCAGTACTTC.

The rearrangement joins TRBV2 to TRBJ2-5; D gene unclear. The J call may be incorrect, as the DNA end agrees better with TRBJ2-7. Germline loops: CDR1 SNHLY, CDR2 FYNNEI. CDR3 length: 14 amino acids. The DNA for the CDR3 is TGTGCCAGCAGGCCCGAGAGGCTAGCCTACGAGCAGTACTTC. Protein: CASRPERLAYEQYF.

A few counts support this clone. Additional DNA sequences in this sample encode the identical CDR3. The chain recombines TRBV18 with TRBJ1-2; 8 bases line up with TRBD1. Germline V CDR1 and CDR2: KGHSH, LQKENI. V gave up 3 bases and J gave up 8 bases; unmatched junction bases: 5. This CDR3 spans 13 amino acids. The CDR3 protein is CASSPGQGDGYTF. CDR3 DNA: TGTGCCAGCTCACCCGGACAGGGCGACGGCTACACCTTC.

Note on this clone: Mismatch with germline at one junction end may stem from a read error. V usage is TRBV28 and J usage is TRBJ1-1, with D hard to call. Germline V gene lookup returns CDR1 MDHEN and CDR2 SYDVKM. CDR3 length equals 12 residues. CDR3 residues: CASLSLGTEAFF. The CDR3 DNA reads TGTGCCAGCCTCTCGTTGGGCACTGAAGCTTTCTTC.

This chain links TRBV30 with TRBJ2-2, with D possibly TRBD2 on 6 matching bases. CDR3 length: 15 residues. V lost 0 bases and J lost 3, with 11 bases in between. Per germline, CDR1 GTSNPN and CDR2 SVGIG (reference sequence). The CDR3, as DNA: TGTGCCTGGAGTGTAGCCAGGGAGGACACCGGGGAGCTGTTTTTT. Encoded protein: CAWSVAREDTGELFF.

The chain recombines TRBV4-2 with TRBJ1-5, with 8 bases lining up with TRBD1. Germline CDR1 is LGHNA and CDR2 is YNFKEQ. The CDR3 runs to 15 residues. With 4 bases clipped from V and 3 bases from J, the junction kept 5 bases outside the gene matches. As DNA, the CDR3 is TGTGCCAGCAGCCCCAGGGGGCAAGACAATCAGCCCCAGCATTTT. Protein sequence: CASSPRGQDNQPQHF.

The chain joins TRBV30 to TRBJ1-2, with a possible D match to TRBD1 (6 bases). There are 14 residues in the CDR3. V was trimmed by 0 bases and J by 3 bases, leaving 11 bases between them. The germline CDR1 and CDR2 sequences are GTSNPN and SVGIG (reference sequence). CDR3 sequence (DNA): TGTGCCTGGAGTGTGGGGGGGGGCCACTATGGCTACACCTTC. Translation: CAWSVGGGHYGYTF.

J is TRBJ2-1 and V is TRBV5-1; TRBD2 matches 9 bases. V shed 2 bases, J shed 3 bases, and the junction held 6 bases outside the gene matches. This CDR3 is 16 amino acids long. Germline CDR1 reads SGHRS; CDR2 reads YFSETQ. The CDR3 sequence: CASSFGGGGIYNEQFF. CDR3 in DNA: TGCGCCAGCAGCTTTGGCGGGGGGGGGATCTACAATGAGCAGTTCTTC.

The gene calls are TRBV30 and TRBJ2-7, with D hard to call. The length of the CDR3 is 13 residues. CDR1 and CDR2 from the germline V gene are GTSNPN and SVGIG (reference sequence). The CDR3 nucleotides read TGTGCAGTCTCAGGTCTGAGCTCCTACGAGCAGTACTTC. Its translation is CAVSGLSSYEQYF.

The CDR3 DNA follows: TGTGCCTGGGACGACAGCTTTAACACTGAAGCTTTCTTT. Residues: CAWDDSFNTEAFF. The chain links TRBV30 to TRBJ1-1, with a tentative D call TRBD1 (5 bases). Per germline, CDR1 GTSNPN and CDR2 SVGIG (reference sequence). This CDR3 comprises 13 residues. Trimming left V 5 bases short and J 2 bases short, with 12 bases between.

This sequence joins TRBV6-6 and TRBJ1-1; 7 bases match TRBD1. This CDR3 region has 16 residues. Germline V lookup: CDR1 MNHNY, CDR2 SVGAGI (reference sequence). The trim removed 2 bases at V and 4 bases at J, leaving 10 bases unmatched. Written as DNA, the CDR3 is TGTGCCAGCAGTTACAAGGGGACAGAAGGGGTCACTGAAGCTTTCTTT. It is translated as CASSYKGTEGVTEAFF.

The CDR3 bases are TGTGCCAGCAGCATAGGACTAGCGACGAAAAGCTCCTACAATGAGCAGTTCTTC. Residues: CASSIGLATKSSYNEQFF. J is TRBJ2-1 and V is TRBV7-9; 9 nucleotides match TRBD2. After removal of 5 bases from V and 0 bases from J, the junction contained 11 bases not matched to a gene. Germline-derived CDR1 and CDR2 are SEHNR and FQNEAQ (reference sequence). CDR3 size: 18 residues.

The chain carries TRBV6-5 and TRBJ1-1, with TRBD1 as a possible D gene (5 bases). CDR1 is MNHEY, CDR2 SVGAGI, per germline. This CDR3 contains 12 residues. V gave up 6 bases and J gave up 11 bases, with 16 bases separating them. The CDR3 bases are TGTGCCAGCAGGAAGACAGTTGACGCCGCTTTCTTT. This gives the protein CASRKTVDAAFF.

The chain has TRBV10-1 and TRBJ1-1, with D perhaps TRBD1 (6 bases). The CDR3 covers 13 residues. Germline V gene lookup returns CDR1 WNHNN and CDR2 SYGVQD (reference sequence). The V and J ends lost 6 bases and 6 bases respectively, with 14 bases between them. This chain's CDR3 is CASSNQQGAEAFF. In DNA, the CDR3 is TGCGCCAGCAGCAACCAACAGGGCGCTGAAGCTTTCTTT.

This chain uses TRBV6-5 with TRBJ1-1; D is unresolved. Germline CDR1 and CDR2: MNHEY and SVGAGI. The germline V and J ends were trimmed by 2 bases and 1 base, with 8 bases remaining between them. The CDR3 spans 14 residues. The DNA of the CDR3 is TGTGCCAGCAGTTACCTACAGACGAACACTGAAGCTTTCTTT. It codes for CASSYLQTNTEAFF.

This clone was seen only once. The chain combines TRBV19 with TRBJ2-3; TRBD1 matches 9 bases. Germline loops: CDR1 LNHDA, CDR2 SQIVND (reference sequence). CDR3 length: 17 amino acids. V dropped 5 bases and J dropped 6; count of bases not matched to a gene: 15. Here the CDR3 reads CASSAERPGQGSDTQYF. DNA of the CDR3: TGTGCCAGTAGTGCCGAAAGACCGGGACAGGGATCGGATACGCAGTATTTT.

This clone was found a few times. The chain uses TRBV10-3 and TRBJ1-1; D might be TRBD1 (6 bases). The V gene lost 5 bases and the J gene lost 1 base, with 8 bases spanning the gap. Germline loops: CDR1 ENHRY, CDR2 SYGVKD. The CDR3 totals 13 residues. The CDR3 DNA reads TGTGCCATCAGTAGACAGGAGAACACTGAAGCTTTCTTT. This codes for CAISRQENTEAFF.